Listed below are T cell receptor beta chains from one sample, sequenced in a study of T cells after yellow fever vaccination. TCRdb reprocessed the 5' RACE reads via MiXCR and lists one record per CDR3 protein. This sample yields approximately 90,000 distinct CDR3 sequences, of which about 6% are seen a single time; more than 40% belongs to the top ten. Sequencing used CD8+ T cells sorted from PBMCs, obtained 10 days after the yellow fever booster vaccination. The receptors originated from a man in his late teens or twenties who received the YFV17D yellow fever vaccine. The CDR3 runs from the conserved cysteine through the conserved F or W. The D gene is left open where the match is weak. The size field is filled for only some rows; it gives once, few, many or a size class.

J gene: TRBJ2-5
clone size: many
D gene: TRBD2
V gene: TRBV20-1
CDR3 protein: CSARAGGVQETQYF
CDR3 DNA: TGCAGTGCTAGAGCGGGGGGTGTCCAAGAGACCCAGTACTTC

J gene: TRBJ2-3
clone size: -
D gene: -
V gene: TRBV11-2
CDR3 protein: CASSLLRQDPSTDTQYF
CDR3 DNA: TGTGCCAGCAGCCTCCTACGACAGGACCCTAGCACAGATACGCAGTATTTT

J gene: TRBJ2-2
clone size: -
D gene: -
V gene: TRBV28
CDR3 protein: CASSYGAGLSGELFF
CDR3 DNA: TGTGCCAGCAGTTACGGGGCAGGGTTGTCTGGGGAGCTGTTTTTT

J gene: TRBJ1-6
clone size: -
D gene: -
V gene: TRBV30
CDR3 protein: CAWTGDSSYNSPLHF
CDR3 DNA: TGTGCCTGGACAGGGGATAGCTCCTATAATTCACCCCTCCACTTT

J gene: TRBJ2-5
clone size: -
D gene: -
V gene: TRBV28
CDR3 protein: CASSWLGETQYF
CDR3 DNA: TGTGCCAGCAGTTGGCTTGGGGAGACCCAGTACTTC

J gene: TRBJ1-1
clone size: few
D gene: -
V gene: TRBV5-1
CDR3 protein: CASSLFPGNTEAFF
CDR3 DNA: TGCGCCAGCAGCTTGTTCCCGGGAAACACTGAAGCTTTCTTT

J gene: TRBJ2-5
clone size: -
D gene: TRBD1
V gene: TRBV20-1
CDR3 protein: CSARDWTGDQETQYF
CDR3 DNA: TGCAGTGCTAGAGATTGGACAGGGGACCAAGAGACCCAGTACTTC

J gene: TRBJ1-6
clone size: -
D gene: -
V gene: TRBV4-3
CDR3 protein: CASSQDWGRFSPLHF
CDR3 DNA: TGCGCCAGCAGCCAAGATTGGGGCAGGTTTTCACCCCTCCACTTT

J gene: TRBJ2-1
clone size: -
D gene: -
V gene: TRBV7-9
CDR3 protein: CASSPGRPSRPYNEQFF
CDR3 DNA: TGTGCCAGCAGCCCTGGACGGCCCTCCAGGCCCTACAATGAGCAGTTCTTC

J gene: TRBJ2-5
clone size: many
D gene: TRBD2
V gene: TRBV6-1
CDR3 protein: CASSEWGGRETQYF
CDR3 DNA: TGTGCCAGCAGTGAGTGGGGAGGGCGAGAGACCCAGTACTTC

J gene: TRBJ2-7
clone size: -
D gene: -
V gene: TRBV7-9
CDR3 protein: CASSPQGGEQYF
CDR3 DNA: TGTGCCAGCAGCCCCCAAGGGGGAGAGCAGTACTTC

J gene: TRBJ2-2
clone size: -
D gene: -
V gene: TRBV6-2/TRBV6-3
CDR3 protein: CASSYLQGTGELFF
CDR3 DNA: TGTGCCAGCAGTTACTTACAGGGAACCGGGGAGCTGTTTTTT

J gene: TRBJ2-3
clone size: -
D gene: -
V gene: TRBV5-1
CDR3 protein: CATDTPYNTGTDTQYF
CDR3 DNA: TGCGCCACCGATACCCCTTATAACACTGGCACAGATACGCAGTATTTT

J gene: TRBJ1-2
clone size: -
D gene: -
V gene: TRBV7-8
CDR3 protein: CASSLVSVGYLGYTF
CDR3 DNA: TGTGCCAGCAGCTTAGTCTCTGTCGGCTACCTTGGCTACACCTTC

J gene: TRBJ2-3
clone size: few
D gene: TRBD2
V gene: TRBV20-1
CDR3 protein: CSARAYSGVYTQYF
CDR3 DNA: TGCAGTGCTAGAGCGTACAGCGGGGTCTATACGCAGTATTTT

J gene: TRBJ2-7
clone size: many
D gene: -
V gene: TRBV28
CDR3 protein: CASSAETGTDSYEQYF
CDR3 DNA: TGTGCCAGCAGTGCGGAGACAGGTACCGATTCCTACGAGCAGTACTTC

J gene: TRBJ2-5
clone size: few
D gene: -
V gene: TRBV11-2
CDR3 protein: CASSFPEVEHQETQYF
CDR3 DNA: TGTGCCAGCAGCTTCCCCGAGGTAGAACACCAAGAGACCCAGTACTTC

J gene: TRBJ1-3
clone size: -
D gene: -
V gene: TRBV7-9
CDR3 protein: CASSLIRLSGNTIYF
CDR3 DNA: TGTGCCAGCAGCTTAATACGTCTCTCTGGAAACACCATATATTTT

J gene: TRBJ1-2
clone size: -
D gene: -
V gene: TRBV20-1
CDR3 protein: CSASSRRGYTF
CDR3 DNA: TGCAGTGCTAGCTCGCGGAGGGGCTACACCTTC

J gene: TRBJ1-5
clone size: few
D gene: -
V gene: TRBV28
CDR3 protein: CASSRGRVYQPQHF
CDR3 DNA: TGTGCCAGCAGTCGTGGCAGGGTTTATCAGCCCCAGCATTTT

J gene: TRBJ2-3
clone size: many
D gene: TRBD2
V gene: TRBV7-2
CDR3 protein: CASSFSGGALDTQYF
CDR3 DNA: TGTGCCAGCAGCTTTAGCGGGGGGGCTCTAGATACGCAGTATTTT

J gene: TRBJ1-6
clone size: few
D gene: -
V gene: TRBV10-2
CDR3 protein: CASSDSSYNSPLHF
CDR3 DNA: TGCGCCAGCAGTGACAGCTCCTATAATTCACCCCTCCACTTT

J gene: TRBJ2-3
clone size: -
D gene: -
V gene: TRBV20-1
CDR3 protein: CSARASGRVDTQYF
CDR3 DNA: TGCAGTGCTAGAGCGTCGGGACGGGTAGATACGCAGTATTTT

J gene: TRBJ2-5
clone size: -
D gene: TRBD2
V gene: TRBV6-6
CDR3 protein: CASSYDPAGMKETQYF
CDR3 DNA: TGTGCCAGCAGTTACGATCCAGCGGGGATGAAAGAGACCCAGTACTTC

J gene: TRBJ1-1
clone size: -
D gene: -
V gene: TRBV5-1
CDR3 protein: CASSLLRGNNEAFF
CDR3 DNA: TGCGCCAGCAGCTTGCTCCGGGGGAATAATGAAGCTTTCTTT

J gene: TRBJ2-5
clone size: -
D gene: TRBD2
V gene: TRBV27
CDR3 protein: CASSSRAGDSQETQYF
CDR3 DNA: TGTGCCAGCAGTTCCCGCGCGGGGGACTCCCAAGAGACCCAGTACTTC

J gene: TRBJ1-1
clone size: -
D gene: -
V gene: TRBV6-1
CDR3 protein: CASSEAVGRPNTEAFF
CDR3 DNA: TGTGCCAGCAGTGAAGCGGTCGGGAGACCAAACACTGAAGCTTTCTTT

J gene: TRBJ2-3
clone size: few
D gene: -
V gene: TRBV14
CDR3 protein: CASSWGHPSTDTQYF
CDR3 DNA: TGTGCCAGCTCATGGGGACACCCTAGCACAGATACGCAGTATTTT

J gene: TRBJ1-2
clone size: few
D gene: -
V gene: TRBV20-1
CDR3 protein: CSARDPGVSGYTF
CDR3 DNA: TGCAGTGCTAGAGACCCCGGGGTGAGCGGCTACACCTTC

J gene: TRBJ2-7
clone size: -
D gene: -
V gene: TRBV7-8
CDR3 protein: CASSLEGTVYEQYF
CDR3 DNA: TGTGCCAGCAGCTTAGAAGGGACCGTCTACGAGCAGTACTTC

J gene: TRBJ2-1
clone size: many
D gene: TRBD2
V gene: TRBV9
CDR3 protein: CASTPGTSGIYNEQFF
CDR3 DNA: TGTGCCAGCACCCCCGGGACTAGCGGGATCTACAATGAGCAGTTCTTC

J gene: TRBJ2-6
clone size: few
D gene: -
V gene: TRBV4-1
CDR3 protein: CASSQQHREGANVLTF
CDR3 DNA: TGCGCCAGCAGCCAACAGCATCGGGAGGGGGCCAACGTCCTGACTTTC

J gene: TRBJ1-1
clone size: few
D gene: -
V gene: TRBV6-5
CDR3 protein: CASSPIGGLEAFF
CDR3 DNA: TGTGCCAGCAGCCCGATCGGAGGGCTTGAAGCTTTCTTT

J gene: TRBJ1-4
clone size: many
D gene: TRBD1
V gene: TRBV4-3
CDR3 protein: CASSQGTGPGEKLFF
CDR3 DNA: TGCGCCAGCAGCCAAGGGACAGGGCCCGGTGAAAAACTGTTTTTT

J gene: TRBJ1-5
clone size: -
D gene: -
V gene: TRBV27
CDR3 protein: CASSTRGKDQPQHF
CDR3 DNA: TGTGCCAGCAGTACCAGGGGAAAAGATCAGCCCCAGCATTTT

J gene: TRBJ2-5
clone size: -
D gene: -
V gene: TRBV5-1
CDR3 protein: CASSYRGGRSETQYF
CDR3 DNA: TGCGCCAGCAGCTACCGGGGCGGGCGGAGCGAGACCCAGTACTTC

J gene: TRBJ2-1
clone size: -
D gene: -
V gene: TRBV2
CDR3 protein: CASSWHLKAYNEQFF
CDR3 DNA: TGTGCCAGCAGCTGGCATCTAAAAGCCTACAATGAGCAGTTCTTC

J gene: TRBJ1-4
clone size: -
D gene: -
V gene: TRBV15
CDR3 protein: CATSREERRANEKLFF
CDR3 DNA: TGTGCCACCAGCAGAGAGGAAAGGAGGGCTAATGAAAAACTGTTTTTT

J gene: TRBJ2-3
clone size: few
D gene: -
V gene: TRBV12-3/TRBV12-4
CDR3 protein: CASSPPRADPPDTQYF
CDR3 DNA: TGTGCCAGCAGTCCCCCCAGGGCCGACCCGCCAGATACGCAGTATTTT

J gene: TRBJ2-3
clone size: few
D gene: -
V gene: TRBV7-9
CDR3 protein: CASSPSPGTTSTDTQYF
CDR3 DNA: TGTGCCAGCAGCCCGAGTCCCGGGACAACTAGCACAGATACGCAGTATTTT

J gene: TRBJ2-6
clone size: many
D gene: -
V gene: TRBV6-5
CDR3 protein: CASGGGGSGANVLTF
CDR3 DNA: TGTGCCAGCGGTGGAGGGGGCTCTGGGGCCAACGTCCTGACTTTC

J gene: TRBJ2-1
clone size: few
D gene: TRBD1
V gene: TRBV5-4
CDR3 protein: CASKYGTGASNEQFF
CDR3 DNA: TGTGCCAGCAAATATGGAACAGGGGCGTCTAATGAGCAGTTCTTC

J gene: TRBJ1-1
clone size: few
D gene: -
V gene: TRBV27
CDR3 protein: CASSLGGTNTEAFF
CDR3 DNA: TGTGCCAGCAGTTTGGGCGGGACCAACACTGAAGCTTTCTTT

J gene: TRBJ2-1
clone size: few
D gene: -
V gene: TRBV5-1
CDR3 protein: CASSPFPRGSSYNEQFF
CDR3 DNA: TGCGCCAGCAGCCCTTTTCCCAGGGGAAGCTCCTACAATGAGCAGTTCTTC

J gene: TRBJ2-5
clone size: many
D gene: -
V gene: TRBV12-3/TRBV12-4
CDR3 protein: CASSSTGYQETQYF
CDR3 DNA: TGTGCCAGCAGTTCTACGGGGTACCAAGAGACCCAGTACTTC

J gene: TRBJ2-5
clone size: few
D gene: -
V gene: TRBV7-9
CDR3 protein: CASSRLAGNQETQYF
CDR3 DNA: TGTGCCAGCAGCCGTCTGGCGGGGAACCAAGAGACCCAGTACTTC

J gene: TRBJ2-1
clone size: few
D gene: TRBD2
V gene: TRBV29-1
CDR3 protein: CSVGTSGVNEQFF
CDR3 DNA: TGCAGCGTGGGGACTAGCGGGGTTAATGAGCAGTTCTTC

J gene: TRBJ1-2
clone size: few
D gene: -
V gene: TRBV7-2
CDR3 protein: CASSLAGAPYYGYTF
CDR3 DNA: TGTGCCAGCAGCTTAGCAGGGGCCCCCTACTATGGCTACACCTTC

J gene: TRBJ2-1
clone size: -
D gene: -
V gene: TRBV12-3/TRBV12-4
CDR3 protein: CASSFESNEQFF
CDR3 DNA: TGTGCCAGCAGTTTTGAGTCCAATGAGCAGTTCTTC

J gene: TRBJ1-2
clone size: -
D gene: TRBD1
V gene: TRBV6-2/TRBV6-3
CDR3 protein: CASSYPGTANYGYTF
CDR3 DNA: TGTGCCAGCAGTTACCCCGGGACAGCTAACTATGGCTACACCTTC

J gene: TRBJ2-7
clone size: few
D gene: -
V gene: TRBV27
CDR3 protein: CASSPRGFEQYF
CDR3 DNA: TGTGCCAGCAGTCCCCGGGGCTTCGAGCAGTACTTC

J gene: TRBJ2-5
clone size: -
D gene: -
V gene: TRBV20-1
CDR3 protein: CSAFDYNRDLGYF
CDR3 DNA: TGCAGTGCGTTCGACTATAACCGCGATTTGGGGTACTTC

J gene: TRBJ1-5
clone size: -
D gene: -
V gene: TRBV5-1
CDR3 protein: CASSLLGNQPQHF
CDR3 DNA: TGCGCCAGCAGCTTGTTAGGGAATCAGCCCCAGCATTTT

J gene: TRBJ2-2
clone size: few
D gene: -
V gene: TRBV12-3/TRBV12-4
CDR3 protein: CASSSTRSGITGELFF
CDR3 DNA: TGTGCCAGCAGTTCCACGCGGTCGGGAATCACCGGGGAGCTGTTTTTT

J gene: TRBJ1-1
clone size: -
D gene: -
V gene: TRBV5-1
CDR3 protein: CASSGDMNTEAFF
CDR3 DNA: TGCGCCAGCAGCGGTGACATGAACACTGAAGCTTTCTTT